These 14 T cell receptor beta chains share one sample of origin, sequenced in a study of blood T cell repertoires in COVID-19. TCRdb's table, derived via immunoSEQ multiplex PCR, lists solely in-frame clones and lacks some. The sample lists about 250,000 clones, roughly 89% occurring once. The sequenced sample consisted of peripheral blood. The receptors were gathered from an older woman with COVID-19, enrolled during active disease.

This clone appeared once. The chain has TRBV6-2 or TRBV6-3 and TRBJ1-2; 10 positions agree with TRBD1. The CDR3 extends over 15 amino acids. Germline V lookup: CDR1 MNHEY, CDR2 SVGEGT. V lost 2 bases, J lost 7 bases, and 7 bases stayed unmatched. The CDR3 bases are TGTGCCAGCAGTTACCCGGGACAGGGGCTTCTTGGCTACACCTTC. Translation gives CASSYPGQGLLGYTF.

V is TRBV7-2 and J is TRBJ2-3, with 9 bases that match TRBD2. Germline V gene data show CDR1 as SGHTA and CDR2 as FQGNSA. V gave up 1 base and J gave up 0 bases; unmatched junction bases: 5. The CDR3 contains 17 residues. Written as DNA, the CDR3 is TGTGCCAGCAGCTTAGAGGCGGGGGGGTTTAGCACAGATACGCAGTATTTT. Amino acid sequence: CASSLEAGGFSTDTQYF.

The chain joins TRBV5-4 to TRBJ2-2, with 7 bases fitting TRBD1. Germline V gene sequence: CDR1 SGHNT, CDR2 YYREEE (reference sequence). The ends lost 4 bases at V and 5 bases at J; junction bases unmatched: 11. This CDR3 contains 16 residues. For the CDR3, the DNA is TGTGCCAGCAGCGCCCGACAGGGTCCGGGAACCGGGGAGCTGTTTTTT. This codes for CASSARQGPGTGELFF.

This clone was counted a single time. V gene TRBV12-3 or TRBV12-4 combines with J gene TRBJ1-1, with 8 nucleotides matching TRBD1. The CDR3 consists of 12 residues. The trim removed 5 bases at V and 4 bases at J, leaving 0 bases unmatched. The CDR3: CASSGQGTEAFF. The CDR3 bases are TGTGCCAGCAGTGGACAGGGCACTGAAGCTTTCTTT.

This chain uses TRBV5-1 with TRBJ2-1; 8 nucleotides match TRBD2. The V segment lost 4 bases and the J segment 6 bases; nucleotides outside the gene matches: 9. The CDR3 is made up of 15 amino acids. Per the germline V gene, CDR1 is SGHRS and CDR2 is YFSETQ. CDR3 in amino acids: CASSGGTSISNEQFF. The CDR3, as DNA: TGCGCCAGCAGCGGGGGGACTAGTATTTCCAATGAGCAGTTCTTC.

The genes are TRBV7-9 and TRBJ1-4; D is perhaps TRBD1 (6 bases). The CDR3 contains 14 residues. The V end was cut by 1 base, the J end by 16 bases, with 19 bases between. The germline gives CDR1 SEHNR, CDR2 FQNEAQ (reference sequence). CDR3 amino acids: CASSLDRRTGGPFF. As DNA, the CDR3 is TGTGCCAGCAGCTTAGATCGCAGGACCGGGGGGCCGTTTTTT. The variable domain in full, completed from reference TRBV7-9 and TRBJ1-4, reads DTGVSQNPRHKITKRGQNVTFRCDPISEHNRLYWYRQTLGQGPEFLTYFQNEAQLEKSRLLSDRFSAERPKGSFSTLEIQRTEQGDSAMYLCASSLDRRTGGPFFGSGTQLSVL.

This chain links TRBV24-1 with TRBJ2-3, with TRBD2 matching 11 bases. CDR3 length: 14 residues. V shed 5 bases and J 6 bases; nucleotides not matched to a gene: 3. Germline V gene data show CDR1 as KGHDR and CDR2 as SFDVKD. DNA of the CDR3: TGTGCCACCAGTGTTAGCGGGGGGGAGGATACGCAGTATTTT. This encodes CATSVSGGEDTQYF.

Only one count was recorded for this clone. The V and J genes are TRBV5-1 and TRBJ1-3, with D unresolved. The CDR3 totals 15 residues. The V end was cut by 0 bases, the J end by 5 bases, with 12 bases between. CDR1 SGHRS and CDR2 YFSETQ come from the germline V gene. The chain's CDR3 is CASSLEGGGRNTIYF. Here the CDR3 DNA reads TGCGCCAGCAGCTTGGAAGGCGGAGGAAGAAACACCATATATTTT.

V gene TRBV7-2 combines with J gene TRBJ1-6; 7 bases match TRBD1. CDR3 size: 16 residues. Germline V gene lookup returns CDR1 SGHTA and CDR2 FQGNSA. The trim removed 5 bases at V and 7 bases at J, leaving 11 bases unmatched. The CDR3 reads CASSPRRAGGNSPLHF. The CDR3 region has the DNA TGTGCCAGCAGCCCTAGGAGGGCAGGGGGGAATTCACCCCTCCACTTT.

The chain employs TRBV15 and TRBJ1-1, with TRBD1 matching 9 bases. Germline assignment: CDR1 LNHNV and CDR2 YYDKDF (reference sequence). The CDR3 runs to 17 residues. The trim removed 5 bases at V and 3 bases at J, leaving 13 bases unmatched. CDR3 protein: CATSVNLAGQGDTEAFF. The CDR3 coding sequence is TGTGCCACCAGCGTAAACTTGGCGGGACAGGGAGACACTGAAGCTTTCTTT.

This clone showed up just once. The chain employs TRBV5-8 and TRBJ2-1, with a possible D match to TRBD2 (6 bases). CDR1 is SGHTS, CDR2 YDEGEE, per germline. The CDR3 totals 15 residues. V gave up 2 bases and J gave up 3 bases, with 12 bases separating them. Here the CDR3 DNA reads TGTGCCAGCAGCTTAGCAGGGAGGCTCTACAATGAGCAGTTCTTC. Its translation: CASSLAGRLYNEQFF.

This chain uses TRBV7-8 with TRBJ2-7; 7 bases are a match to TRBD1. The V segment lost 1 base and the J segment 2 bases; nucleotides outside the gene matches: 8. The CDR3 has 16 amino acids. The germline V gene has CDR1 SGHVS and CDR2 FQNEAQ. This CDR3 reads CASSLVRPDRAYEQYF. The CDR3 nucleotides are TGTGCCAGCAGCTTAGTACGGCCCGACAGGGCCTACGAGCAGTACTTC.

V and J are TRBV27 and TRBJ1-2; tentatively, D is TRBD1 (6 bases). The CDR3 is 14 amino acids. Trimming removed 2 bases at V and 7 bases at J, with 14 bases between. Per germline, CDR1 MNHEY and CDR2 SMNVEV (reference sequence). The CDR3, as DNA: TGTGCCAGCAGTTTAATGCGGGGGCGCGGTGGCTACACCTTC. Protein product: CASSLMRGRGGYTF.

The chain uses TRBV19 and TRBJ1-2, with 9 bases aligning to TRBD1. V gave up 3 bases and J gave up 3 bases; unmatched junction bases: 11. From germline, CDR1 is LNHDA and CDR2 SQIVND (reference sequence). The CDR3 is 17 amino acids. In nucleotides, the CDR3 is TGTGCCAGTAGTATGCGGGCCGGGGACAGGGTCCACTATGGCTACACCTTC. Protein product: CASSMRAGDRVHYGYTF.